This entry describes one TCR beta chain. This record comes from a study of blood T cell repertoires in COVID-19. The CDR3 totals 13 residues. The V gene lost 2 bases and the J gene lost 4 bases, with 8 bases spanning the gap. Germline V gene data show CDR1 as MNHEY and CDR2 as SMNVEV (reference sequence). Repertoires were generated with immunoSEQ multiplex PCR, while TCRdb's copy carries only in-frame clones and drops some. This sample has 210,000 or so clones, with less than 85% found just once. The receptor was derived from a man between 45 and 60 years old who had recovered from COVID-19. The V call is TRBV27, the J call TRBJ2-5, with D unclear. The source material was peripheral blood. Here the CDR3 reads CASSLSRLETQYF. The CDR3 DNA is TGTGCCAGCAGTTTAAGCAGGTTAGAGACCCAGTACTTC.